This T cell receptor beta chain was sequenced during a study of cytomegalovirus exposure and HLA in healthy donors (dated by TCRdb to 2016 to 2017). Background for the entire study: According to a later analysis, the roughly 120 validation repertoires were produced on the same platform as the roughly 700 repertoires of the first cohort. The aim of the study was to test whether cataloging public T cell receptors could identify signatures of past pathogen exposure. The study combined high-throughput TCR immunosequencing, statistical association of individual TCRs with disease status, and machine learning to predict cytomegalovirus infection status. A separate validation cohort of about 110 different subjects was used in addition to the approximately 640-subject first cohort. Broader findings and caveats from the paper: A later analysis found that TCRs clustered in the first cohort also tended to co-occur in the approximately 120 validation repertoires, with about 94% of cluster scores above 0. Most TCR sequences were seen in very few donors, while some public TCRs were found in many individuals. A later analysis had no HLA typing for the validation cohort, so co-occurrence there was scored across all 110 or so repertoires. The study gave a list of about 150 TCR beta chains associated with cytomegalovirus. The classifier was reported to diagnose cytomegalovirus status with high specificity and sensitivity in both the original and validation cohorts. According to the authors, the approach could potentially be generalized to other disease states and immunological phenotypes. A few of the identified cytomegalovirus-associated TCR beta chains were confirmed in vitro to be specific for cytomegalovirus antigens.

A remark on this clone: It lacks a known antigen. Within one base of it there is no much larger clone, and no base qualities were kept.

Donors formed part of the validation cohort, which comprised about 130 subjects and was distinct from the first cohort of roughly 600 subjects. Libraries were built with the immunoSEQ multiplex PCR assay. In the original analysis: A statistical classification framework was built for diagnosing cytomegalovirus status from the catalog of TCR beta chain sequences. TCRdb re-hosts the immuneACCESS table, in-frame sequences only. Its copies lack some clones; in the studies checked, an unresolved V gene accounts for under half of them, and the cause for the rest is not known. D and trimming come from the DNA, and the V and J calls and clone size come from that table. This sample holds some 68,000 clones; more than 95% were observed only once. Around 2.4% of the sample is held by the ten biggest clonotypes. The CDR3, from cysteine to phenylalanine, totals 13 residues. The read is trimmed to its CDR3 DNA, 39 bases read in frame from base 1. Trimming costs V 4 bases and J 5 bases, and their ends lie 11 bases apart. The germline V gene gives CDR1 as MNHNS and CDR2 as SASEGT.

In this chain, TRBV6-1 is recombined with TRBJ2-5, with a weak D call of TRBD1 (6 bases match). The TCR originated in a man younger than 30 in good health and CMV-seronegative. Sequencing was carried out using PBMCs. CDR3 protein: CASSVAGAETQYF. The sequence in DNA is TGTGCCAGCAGTGTGGCAGGGGCCGAGACCCAGTACTTC.